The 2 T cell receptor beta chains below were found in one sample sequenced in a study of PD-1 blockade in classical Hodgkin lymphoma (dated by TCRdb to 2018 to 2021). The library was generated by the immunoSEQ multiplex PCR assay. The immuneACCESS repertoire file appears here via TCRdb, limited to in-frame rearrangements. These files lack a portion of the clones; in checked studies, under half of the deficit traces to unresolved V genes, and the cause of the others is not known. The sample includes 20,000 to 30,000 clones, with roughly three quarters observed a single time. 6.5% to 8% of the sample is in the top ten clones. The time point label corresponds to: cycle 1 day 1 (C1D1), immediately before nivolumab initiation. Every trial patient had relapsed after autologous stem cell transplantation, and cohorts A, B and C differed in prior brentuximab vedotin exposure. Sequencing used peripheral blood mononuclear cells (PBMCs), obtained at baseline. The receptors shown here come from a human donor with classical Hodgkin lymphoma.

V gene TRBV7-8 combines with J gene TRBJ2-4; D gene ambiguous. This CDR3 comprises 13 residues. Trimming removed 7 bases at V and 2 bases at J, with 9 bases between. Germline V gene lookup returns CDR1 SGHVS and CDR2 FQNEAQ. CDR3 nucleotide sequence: TGTGCCAGCACCCCGTTTTCCAAAAACATTCAGTACTTC. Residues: CASTPFSKNIQYF.

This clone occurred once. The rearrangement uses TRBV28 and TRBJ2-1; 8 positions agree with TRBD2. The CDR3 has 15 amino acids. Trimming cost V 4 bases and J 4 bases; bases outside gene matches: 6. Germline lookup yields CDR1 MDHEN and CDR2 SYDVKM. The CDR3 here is CASSSPGLGYNEQFF. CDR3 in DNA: TGTGCCAGCAGTTCCCCGGGACTAGGTTACAATGAGCAGTTCTTC.